The 14 T cell receptor beta chains below were found in one sample sequenced in a study of cytomegalovirus exposure and HLA in healthy donors. PCR employed 60 Vbeta and 13 Jbeta primers. The data were produced by immunoSEQ multiplex PCR, yet TCRdb's version contains in-frame clones alone and is incomplete. This repertoire includes around 140,000 clones. The source material was PBMCs. These receptors all stem from a woman in her fifties or sixties in good health and CMV-seronegative.

The V and J genes are TRBV18 and TRBJ1-1; D is perhaps TRBD1 (6 bases). V shed 1 base and J shed 6 bases, with 12 bases lying between them. This CDR3 contains 14 residues. The germline V gene has CDR1 KGHSH and CDR2 LQKENI. Here the CDR3 reads CASSPQGGEAEAFF. CDR3 coding DNA: TGTGCCAGCTCACCACAGGGGGGGGAGGCTGAAGCTTTCTTT.

The gene calls are TRBV6-1 and TRBJ1-1; D might be TRBD1 (5 bases). The ends were cut back, 0 bases at V and 3 bases at J, with 17 bases in the middle. Germline V gives CDR1 MNHNS, CDR2 SASEGT. The CDR3 totals 17 residues. CDR3 protein: CASSEAFISDRYTEAFF. DNA of the CDR3: TGTGCCAGCAGTGAAGCGTTTATTTCCGACAGATACACTGAAGCTTTCTTT.

The chain is built from TRBV6-6 and TRBJ1-3; D gene uncertain. This CDR3 is built from 16 residues. V shed 0 bases and J shed 4 bases, with 13 bases lying between them. Germline V lookup: CDR1 MNHNY, CDR2 SVGAGI (reference sequence). In DNA, the CDR3 is TGTGCCAGCAGTTACTCCGATGGGCCGAAGGGAAACACCATATATTTT. Amino acids: CASSYSDGPKGNTIYF.

V gene TRBV4-3 combines with J gene TRBJ2-7; the D gene is possibly TRBD2 (6 bases). Trimming pared 4 bases from V and 0 bases from J, leaving 13 bases between. Germline CDR1 and CDR2: LGHNA and YSLEER. The CDR3 loop spans 15 amino acids. CDR3 nucleotides: TGCGCCAGCAGCCCCACGCTTAGCGGCTCCTACGAGCAGTACTTC. The encoded protein is CASSPTLSGSYEQYF.

V is TRBV6-5 and J is TRBJ1-2; a possible D gene is TRBD1 (5 bases). Germline-derived CDR1 and CDR2 are MNHEY and SVGAGI. V lost 6 bases and J lost 8, with 16 bases in between. The CDR3 extends over 13 amino acids. The DNA of the CDR3 is TGTGCCAGCAGAAGCTCGACAGTACGAGGCTACACCTTC. Translating gives CASRSSTVRGYTF.

The rearrangement uses TRBV6-1 and TRBJ2-5; D may be TRBD1 (8 bases). The CDR3 contains 13 residues. Between the trimmed V and J ends, which lost 6 bases and 11 bases, there was a span of 19 bases. The germline V gene has CDR1 MNHNS and CDR2 SASEGT. CDR3 DNA: TGTGCCAGCAGCCTGACAGGGGAGGGTGAGCAGTACTTC. It encodes CASSLTGEGEQYF.

The chain is built from TRBV30 and TRBJ1-2, with 8 positions matching TRBD1. V trimming: 1 base; J trimming: 8 bases; junction bases outside the gene matches: 9. The CDR3 extends over 14 amino acids. Germline CDR1 reads GTSNPN; CDR2 reads SVGIG (reference sequence). In DNA, the CDR3 is TGTGCCTGGAGTGGACAGGGGTCTCCTCGAGGCTACACCTTC. This sequence encodes CAWSGQGSPRGYTF.

V usage is TRBV19 and J usage is TRBJ2-5; 8 nucleotides agree with TRBD2. Germline trimming cut 5 bases from V and 5 bases from J; bases unmatched to any gene: 10. The germline V gene encodes CDR1 LNHDA and CDR2 SQIVND (reference sequence). The CDR3 loop spans 15 amino acids. The CDR3 region is CASSPGTRGRETQYF. Here the CDR3 DNA reads TGTGCCAGTAGTCCCGGGACTAGAGGGCGGGAGACCCAGTACTTC.

This rearrangement joins TRBV27 to TRBJ1-2, with TRBD1 as a possible D gene (6 bases). CDR3 size: 14 residues. The V end was cut by 5 bases, the J end by 1 base, with 11 bases between. Germline lookup yields CDR1 MNHEY and CDR2 SMNVEV (reference sequence). The CDR3 reads CASSGQTNNYGYTF. DNA for the CDR3: TGTGCCAGCAGTGGACAGACCAATAACTATGGCTACACCTTC.

The chain carries TRBV4-2 and TRBJ2-5; 8 bases agree with TRBD2. Germline CDR1 reads LGHNA; CDR2 reads YNFKEQ. The CDR3 contains 14 residues. Germline trimming cut 4 bases from V and 5 bases from J; bases unmatched to any gene: 6. The CDR3 sequence is CASSLTRGDETQYF. The DNA for the CDR3 is TGTGCCAGCAGCCTTACGCGGGGGGATGAGACCCAGTACTTC.

The chain couples TRBV7-2 to TRBJ1-1, with unresolved D. This CDR3 has 15 amino acids. CDR1 SGHTA and CDR2 FQGNSA come from the germline V gene. Trimming removed 1 base at V and 0 bases at J, with 9 bases between. The CDR3 loop reads CASSLGGNLNTEAFF. In nucleotides, the CDR3 is TGTGCCAGCAGCTTAGGAGGGAACTTGAACACTGAAGCTTTCTTT.

The chain links TRBV6-1 to TRBJ1-5; 7 positions match TRBD1. V lost 4 bases, J lost 7 bases, and 10 bases stayed unmatched. This CDR3 has 15 residues. Germline V gives CDR1 MNHNS, CDR2 SASEGT. CDR3 sequence (DNA): TGTGCCAGCAGTGCCTTGACAGGGAAGATGCAGCCCCAGCATTTT. Its translation is CASSALTGKMQPQHF.

The V and J genes are TRBV15 and TRBJ2-7; 11 bases map to TRBD1. V trimming: 9 bases; J trimming: 6 bases; junction bases outside the gene matches: 7. Germline V gene sequence: CDR1 LNHNV, CDR2 YYDKDF (reference sequence). This CDR3 has 13 residues. CDR3 sequence (DNA): TGTGCCACGAGGGGACAGGGGGACTCCGAGCAGTACTTC. It yields the protein CATRGQGDSEQYF.

In DNA form, the CDR3 reads TGTGCCAGCAGCCGACGGGGAGGGCCCAGGATAGGAGCTTTCTTT. This encodes CASSRRGGPRIGAFF. The V call is TRBV5-4, the J call TRBJ1-1; D remains unclear. The ends were cut back, 4 bases at V and 10 bases at J, with 23 bases in the middle. This CDR3 is built from 15 residues. Germline V gene sequence: CDR1 SGHNT, CDR2 YYREEE (reference sequence).